This T cell receptor (beta chain) derives from a study of Ad26.COV2.S vaccination and SARS-CoV-2 variants. After removal of 3 bases from V and 7 bases from J, the junction contained 12 bases not matched to a gene. This CDR3 is built from 16 residues. Germline V lookup: CDR1 LGHNT, CDR2 FRNRAP. The sample's treatment: around 19 received Ad26.COV2.S at low or high dose, single or two shots; several received placebo; per-sample allocation not given. It was on day 63 after the first vaccine or placebo injection that samples were taken. Method: immunoSEQ multiplex PCR; TCRdb's copy keeps in-frame clones and lacks some. This repertoire shows hundreds of thousands of clones, 86% found once; its top ten account for over 8.5%.

Sequenced material: peripheral blood, taken in a trial of Ad26.COV2.S vaccine versus placebo. The receptor was isolated from a person between 18 and 59 years old who received the Ad26.COV2.S COVID-19 vaccine or a placebo. This chain links TRBV12-5 with TRBJ1-2; 9 nucleotides match TRBD1. Written as DNA, the CDR3 is TGTGCTAGTGGTTTCTACGCGCGGACAGGGGATGGTGGCTACACCTTC. Its translation: CASGFYARTGDGGYTF.